The 25 T cell receptor beta chains listed next were all sequenced from one sample in a study of somatic mutations in cytotoxic T cells in rheumatoid arthritis. The method was immunoSEQ multiplex PCR; TCRdb's version includes in-frame clones alone and lacks a portion of them. Among approximately 14,000 clones, 82% were seen once, and the ten largest hold 29%. The specimen was CD8+ T cells sorted from blood. The receptors shown here come from an adult with rheumatoid arthritis.

CDR3 loop: CASSFVNTEAFF. CDR3 sequence (DNA): TGTGCCAGCAGCTTCGTAAACACTGAAGCTTTCTTT. The chain has TRBV5-6 and TRBJ1-1; unclear D gene. V dropped 2 bases and J dropped 2 bases, with 4 bases sitting between them. CDR3 size: 12 residues. Germline V gene sequence: CDR1 SGHDT, CDR2 YYEEEE.

This chain uses TRBV27 with TRBJ1-5, with D uncertain. Trimming pared 7 bases from V and 0 bases from J, leaving 10 bases between. Germline loops: CDR1 MNHEY, CDR2 SMNVEV (reference sequence). This CDR3 contains 14 residues. This chain's CDR3 is CASMAGGSNQPQHF. In DNA form, the CDR3 reads TGTGCCAGCATGGCGGGAGGTAGCAATCAGCCCCAGCATTTT.

The CDR3 sequence: CASSRTSGADTQYF. As DNA, the CDR3 is TGTGCCAGCTCACGGACTAGCGGAGCAGATACGCAGTATTTT. The genes are TRBV28 and TRBJ2-3; 10 positions agree with TRBD2. Germline V lookup: CDR1 MDHEN, CDR2 SYDVKM. V lost 8 bases to trimming and J lost 4 bases; unmatched junction nucleotides: 6. The CDR3 sequence is 14 residues long.

The V gene is TRBV7-9, the J gene TRBJ1-3; D is possibly TRBD1 (6 bases). Trimming took off 7 bases at V and 3 bases at J, with 13 bases between the two ends. CDR3 size: 14 residues. From germline, CDR1 is SEHNR and CDR2 FQNEAQ (reference sequence). DNA for the CDR3: TGTGCCAGCATCAAACAGGGATTTGGAAACACCATATATTTT. This encodes CASIKQGFGNTIYF.

The chain recombines TRBV19 with TRBJ2-7, with D uncertain. The V and J ends lost 6 bases and 7 bases respectively, with 19 bases between them. Looked up from germline, CDR1 is LNHDA and CDR2 is SQIVND (reference sequence). The CDR3 has 14 residues. CDR3 protein: CASRRQRNLGEQYF. The CDR3 DNA reads TGTGCCAGTAGACGGCAGAGAAACCTGGGAGAGCAGTACTTC. Full variable domain (outside the CDR3, taken from reference TRBV19 and TRBJ2-7): DGGITQSPKYLFRKEGQNVTLSCEQNLNHDAMYWYRQDPGQGLRLIYYSQIVNDFQKGDIAEGYSVSREKKESFPLTVTSAQKNPTAFYLCASRRQRNLGEQYFGPGTRLTVT.

The chain joins TRBV6-5 to TRBJ2-7, with D possibly matching TRBD1 (6 bases). There are 15 residues in the CDR3. Germline CDR1 MNHEY, CDR2 SVGAGI. Trimming stripped 0 bases from V and 2 bases from J, with 11 bases between. The CDR3, as DNA: TGTGCCAGCAGTTACTCGGGCAGGGGAACCTACGAGCAGTACTTC. Translation gives CASSYSGRGTYEQYF.

The gene calls are TRBV10-3 and TRBJ1-6; a weak D match, TRBD1 (5 bases). The CDR3 contains 15 residues. Trimming removed 0 bases from V and 6 bases from J, with 9 bases in between. Germline values: CDR1 ENHRY, CDR2 SYGVKD. CDR3 nucleotide sequence: TGTGCCATCAGTGAGTCTAGACAGAGTAATTCACCCCTCCACTTT. Its translation: CAISESRQSNSPLHF.

The chain joins TRBV7-9 to TRBJ1-1; D remains ambiguous. The length of the CDR3 is 12 residues. Looked up from germline, CDR1 is SEHNR and CDR2 is FQNEAQ (reference sequence). The V end was cut by 5 bases, the J end by 6 bases, with 10 bases between. CDR3 region: CASSPSPAEAFF. The CDR3 nucleotides are TGTGCCAGCAGCCCCTCCCCCGCTGAAGCTTTCTTT.

The V and J genes are TRBV9 and TRBJ2-3, with D possibly TRBD2 on 8 matching bases. Trimming removed 3 bases from V and 4 bases from J, with 15 bases in between. The germline gives CDR1 SGDLS, CDR2 YYNGEE. The CDR3 loop spans 15 amino acids. CDR3 sequence (DNA): TGTGCCAGCAGCGCCTCGGGAGGGGGCCCAGATACGCAGTATTTT. Its translation: CASSASGGGPDTQYF.

This sequence joins TRBV7-9 and TRBJ2-3; 9 bases agree with TRBD2. Germline CDR1 is SEHNR and CDR2 is FQNEAQ (reference sequence). V dropped 3 bases and J dropped 1; count of bases not matched to a gene: 5. The CDR3 runs to 16 residues. CDR3 amino acids: CASSFAGGVGTDTQYF. The CDR3 bases are TGTGCCAGCAGCTTTGCGGGAGGGGTCGGCACAGATACGCAGTATTTT. The complete variable domain, with remaining parts taken from reference TRBV7-9 and TRBJ2-3, reads DTGVSQNPRHKITKRGQNVTFRCDPISEHNRLYWYRQTLGQGPEFLTYFQNEAQLEKSRLLSDRFSAERPKGSFSTLEIQRTEQGDSAMYLCASSFAGGVGTDTQYFGPGTRLTVL.

This chain connects TRBV9 to TRBJ2-5, with a weak D call TRBD1 (5 bases). V was cut by 4 bases and J by 5 bases, with 15 bases left in between. Germline V gives CDR1 SGDLS, CDR2 YYNGEE. This CDR3 is built from 14 residues. The CDR3 loop is CASSQNDPGETQYF. CDR3 coding DNA: TGTGCCAGCAGCCAGAATGACCCAGGGGAGACCCAGTACTTC.

The rearrangement links TRBV7-2 to TRBJ2-1; D gene uncertain. The CDR3 has 12 amino acids. The V end was cut by 4 bases, the J end by 10 bases, with 11 bases between. The germline gives CDR1 SGHTA, CDR2 FQGNSA. The CDR3 DNA sequence: TGTGCCAGCAGCTCTAACCCCGGGGAGCAGTTCTTC. It translates to CASSSNPGEQFF.

This rearrangement joins TRBV4-1 to TRBJ2-3; 7 positions match TRBD2. The CDR3 length is 11 residues. The germline V gene has CDR1 MGHRA and CDR2 YSYEKL. With 8 bases clipped from V and 11 bases from J, the junction kept 7 bases outside the gene matches. Here the CDR3 reads CASQGAGKQYF. DNA for the CDR3: TGCGCCAGCCAAGGAGCGGGGAAGCAGTATTTT.

This clone was counted once. The V call is TRBV5-6, the J call TRBJ2-7; D not resolved. The germline V and J ends were trimmed by 6 bases and 4 bases, with 11 bases remaining between them. Germline CDR1 reads SGHDT; CDR2 reads YYEEEE. CDR3 length: 12 amino acids. The chain's CDR3 is CASNNGEYEQYF. The CDR3 DNA reads as TGTGCCAGCAATAATGGAGAGTACGAGCAGTACTTC.

CDR3 residues: CASSDSSSTGELFF. CDR3 sequence (DNA): TGTGCCAGCAGTGACTCGTCCAGCACCGGGGAGCTGTTTTTT. The chain couples TRBV6-4 to TRBJ2-2, with D hard to call. The CDR3 sequence is 14 residues long. The V gene lost 0 bases and the J gene lost 4 bases, with 6 bases spanning the gap. The germline gives CDR1 MRHNA, CDR2 SNTAGT.

The V and J genes are TRBV5-1 and TRBJ1-2; D gene unclear. Trimming took off 4 bases at V and 6 bases at J, with 13 bases between the two ends. This CDR3 region has 13 residues. From germline, CDR1 is SGHRS and CDR2 YFSETQ. In nucleotides, the CDR3 is TGCGCCAGCAGCCAGGAGAATGCGGATGGCTACACCTTC. It specifies CASSQENADGYTF.

V and J are TRBV27 and TRBJ2-5; 7 nucleotides agree with TRBD2. J lost 3 bases, V lost 2 bases, and 0 bases had no gene match. The germline V gene encodes CDR1 MNHEY and CDR2 SMNVEV (reference sequence). CDR3 length: 13 amino acids. DNA of the CDR3: TGTGCCAGCAGTTTACTAGCGGAAGAGACCCAGTACTTC. This sequence encodes CASSLLAEETQYF.

The chain has TRBV5-4 and TRBJ1-2; possible D gene TRBD1, 6 bases. The ends were cut back, 0 bases at V and 6 bases at J, with 12 bases in the middle. Germline V lookup: CDR1 SGHNT, CDR2 YYREEE (reference sequence). CDR3 length: 14 amino acids. CDR3 nucleotide sequence: TGTGCCAGCAGCTTGGCCTTGTACAGGGATGGCTACACCTTC. Translated: CASSLALYRDGYTF.

J is TRBJ1-2 and V is TRBV5-6, with 9 bases that match TRBD1. Germline assignment: CDR1 SGHDT and CDR2 YYEEEE. The junction had 5 bases not matched to a gene; V was cut back by 4 bases and J by 4 bases. The CDR3 sequence is 14 residues long. The CDR3, as DNA: TGTGCCAGCAGCGAACAGGGGGCGGCCTATGGCTACACCTTC. This translates into CASSEQGAAYGYTF.

The chain carries TRBV7-9 and TRBJ2-1; D is unclear. Germline V gives CDR1 SEHNR, CDR2 FQNEAQ (reference sequence). This CDR3 spans 15 amino acids. The V end was cut by 4 bases, the J end by 3 bases, with 13 bases between. The DNA of the CDR3 is TGTGCCAGCAGCTCTCTTCCGGCCGGCTACAATGAGCAGTTCTTC. It codes for CASSSLPAGYNEQFF.

The count of this clone is one. The chain recombines TRBV29-1 with TRBJ2-1; 7 nucleotides match TRBD2. The V segment lost 4 bases and the J segment 6 bases; nucleotides outside the gene matches: 3. The CDR3 totals 12 residues. The germline V gene has CDR1 SQVTM and CDR2 ANQGSEA. CDR3 in DNA: TGCAGCGTTGGGCGGGAGCTCAATGAGCAGTTCTTC. It is translated as CSVGRELNEQFF.

This clone was seen only a few times. The chain uses TRBV13 and TRBJ2-5, with 10 bases fitting TRBD1. The CDR3 consists of 15 residues. Trimming removed 5 bases from V and 1 base from J; junction bases left unmatched: 4. Looked up from germline, CDR1 is PRHDT and CDR2 is FYEKMQ (reference sequence). As DNA, the CDR3 is TGTGCCAGCAGCGACAGGGGGCGCGGCCAAGAGACCCAGTACTTC. It yields the protein CASSDRGRGQETQYF.

The CDR3 DNA reads TGTGCCTGGAGTGTAAGGGGAGATCAGCCCCAGCATTTT. It is translated as CAWSVRGDQPQHF. This chain connects TRBV30 to TRBJ1-5; possibly TRBD1 for D (5 bases). The CDR3 has 13 residues. Germline V gene lookup returns CDR1 GTSNPN and CDR2 SVGIG (reference sequence). V shed 0 bases and J shed 5 bases, with 8 bases lying between them.

The CDR3 loop is CASNPVPNSPLHF. The DNA for the CDR3 is TGTGCCAGCAACCCCGTCCCTAATTCACCCCTCCACTTT. The J gene is TRBJ1-6, the V gene TRBV6-5; D ambiguous. Germline V lookup: CDR1 MNHEY, CDR2 SVGAGI. V lost 7 bases and J 6 bases, leaving 10 bases between the germline ends. The CDR3 is 13 amino acids.

The V gene is TRBV28, the J gene TRBJ1-2; a weak D match, TRBD1 (6 bases). There are 13 residues in the CDR3. Germline CDR1 is MDHEN and CDR2 is SYDVKM. V lost 5 bases to trimming and J lost 4 bases, with 11 bases between them. The CDR3 is CASSPRGLYGYTF. DNA for the CDR3: TGTGCCAGCAGTCCCAGGGGACTCTATGGCTACACCTTC.